This TCR beta chain was profiled in a study of cytomegalovirus exposure and HLA in healthy donors (dated by TCRdb to 2015 to 2018). Regarding the complete study: An earlier analysis of approximately 640 of the donors reported about 250 Gb of sequence data and 100 million to 140 million unique TCR beta sequences from about 200 million T cells. An early release covering roughly 580 HLA-typed donors comprised approximately 300 gigabases of sequencing data and around 80 million unique TCR sequences. Of the 300 to 500 genotyped donors, 75% to 85% were placed in the genetic ancestry cluster associated with self-reported Caucasian donors. The study aimed to test whether signatures of past pathogen exposure could be identified by cataloging public T cell receptors. Using immunosequencing, the study profiled T cell repertoires from around 670 subjects and related those repertoires to cytomegalovirus serostatus. In addition to the first cohort of approximately 650 subjects, a separate validation cohort of approximately 130 different subjects was used. High-throughput TCR immunosequencing, statistical association of individual TCRs with disease status, and machine learning were combined to predict cytomegalovirus infection status. A later analysis re-examined previously published TCR beta repertoires from more than 550 donors and added high-resolution HLA genotyping to investigate patterns of TCR occurrence. The later analysis used no new phenotypic data to find candidate immune exposures, relying instead on TCR beta sequences and their occurrence across donors. In an earlier analysis of 500 to 650 of the donors, high-throughput TCR beta sequencing was used to judge whether each TCR beta V gene segment behaved as functional or pseudogenic. Alongside the repertoire data, information on donor age, sex, ethnicity and CMV serostatus was compiled. Genome-wide SNP genotypes for about three fifths of the roughly 670 donors were used in a later genetic analysis, which treated that subset as a discovery cohort. All discovery cohort repertoires had been generated on a single sequencing platform. Class I and class II HLA loci were covered by the typing at four-digit resolution. Typing coverage differed by locus: A, B, C, DRB1 and DQB1 were typed in roughly 629-640 donors, DQA1 in about 510, DPA1 in over 600, and DPB1 in just under 490. Because of strong linkage in the cohort, roughly five DR-DQ haplotypes were treated as single units for association and clustering. Across some 400 genotyped donors of the cohort, an average of roughly 250,000 unique TCR beta nucleotide sequences per donor were sequenced, and about a sixth of those sequences were non-productive. Study-wide findings and limitations: In this cohort, only TCR beta chains were sequenced, and detectable features were limited by the absence of alpha or paired-chain data. V-gene and J-gene trimming of TCR beta chains was associated with a missense DCLRE1C variant in a later genetic analysis, and the association was replicated in an independent cohort. Compared with equally common non-associated chains, HLA-associated TCR beta chains in a later analysis were more clonally expanded and had lower generation probabilities. In an earlier analysis of roughly 500 of the donors, most TCR beta V segments appeared in productive rearrangements about 87% or about 30% of the time, broadly matching IMGT annotations. The sequencing pipeline was judged likely to have produced a cluster of highly shared sequence variants as a technical artifact. Specific HLA alleles were associated with 15,000 to 20,000 TCR beta sequences at a false discovery rate of 0.05 in a later analysis. Because HLA typing was missing for some donors at each locus, association tests included only the typed subset. In a later genetic analysis, fewer N-insertions in productive TCRs were reported among donors in an Asian-associated ancestry cluster than the roughly 640-donor mean. Sequencing depth was assumed to be roughly uniform across donors in the presence/absence analyses, though that assumption may not hold. A later analysis found that most CMV-associated TCR beta chains appeared HLA-restricted, with HLA associations seemingly driven largely by CMV exposure. A later analysis reported that several top co-occurrence clusters appeared linked to parvovirus B19, influenza, CMV and Epstein-Barr virus. While some public TCRs were present in many individuals, most TCR sequences turned up only very rarely across donors. A further reported finding was that TCR beta sequences accurately predicted the HLA-A and HLA-B alleles for most subjects in the first cohort. The 87-base-pair reads could not distinguish some IMGT-functional V segments, including TRBV6-2 and TRBV6-3, so those segments were excluded. A later analysis found that TCR association rates varied across HLA loci, with DRB1 alleles showing the most associated TCRs and HLA-C alleles the fewest. Correlated functional status among segregating V segments might reflect linkage disequilibrium, but an unknown experimental factor could not be ruled out. The study listed approximately 160 TCR beta chains as associated with cytomegalovirus. Immune exposure information for the cohort was limited to CMV serostatus. In vitro tests confirmed that a few of the cytomegalovirus-associated TCR beta chains recognize cytomegalovirus antigens. Because counts were too low, about 18 rarely observed V segments, including chromosome 9 orphons, were left out of the earlier analysis of 587 of the donors. The authors suggested that the approach could potentially be generalized to other disease states and immunological phenotypes. Strong co-occurrence of HLA alleles, especially DR and DQ, made assigning TCR associations to individual alleles difficult. Cytomegalovirus status was reported to be diagnosed by the classifier with high specificity and sensitivity in both the original and validation cohorts.

The cohort was made up of 666 healthy bone marrow donors. At the time of sampling, all cohort members were nominally healthy, though unrecorded immune exposures were likely present. The donor tested CMV seronegative, placing the donor among the 350 to 400 seronegative members of the cohort. A peripheral blood sample was provided by each donor, and peripheral blood mononuclear cells were used for TCR beta sequencing. Genomic DNA was extracted from the blood cell samples with the Qiagen DNeasy Blood Extraction Kit. Libraries were made using the immunoSEQ multiplex PCR assay. A mixture of 60 forward primers for TCR Vbeta segments and 13 reverse primers for TCR Jbeta segments was used in the multiplex PCR. The CDR3 region of rearranged TCR beta genes was amplified from genomic DNA by a multiplex PCR assay. The amplified TCR beta libraries were sequenced on the Illumina HiSeq System as 87-base-pair reads. The authors processed their data as follows. A later analysis tallied roughly 78 million unique TCR beta chains across the 666 repertoires, and approximately 11 million of those chains were shared by two or more donors. A nearest-neighbor algorithm error-corrected the raw reads and collapsed the reads into unique sequences, merging closely related sequences to remove PCR and sequencing errors. Alignment of CDR3 sequences to IMGT reference sequences was used to assign V, D and J gene segments. Each retained sequence needed at least a six-nucleotide match to both a V gene segment and a J gene segment. A rearrangement counted as productive if the CDR3 had no stop codons and remained in frame with V and J, and every other rearrangement counted as non-productive. CDR3 was defined according to IMGT convention as the region running from the second conserved V-encoded cysteine to the conserved J-encoded phenylalanine. The earlier analysis of about 590 of the donors excluded sequences that lacked an unambiguous match to a single V gene segment. In an earlier analysis of 450 to 750 of the donors, a V segment was called functional when productive rearrangements were above 56.7%, and segregating when the standard deviation between donors exceeded 5%. A statistical classification framework was built for diagnosing cytomegalovirus status from the catalog of TCR beta chain sequences. A later analysis assigned V and J genes by comparing TCR nucleotide sequences with IMGT/GENE-DB human TR gene sequences. In a later analysis, CDR3 sequences and most-parsimonious VDJ recombination scenarios were assigned using the TCRdist pipeline. A later analysis defined each TCR beta chain by its CDR3 amino acid sequence plus V-gene family, and excluded reads lacking a unique V-gene family. As a way to deal with suspected cross-contamination and a sequencing artifact, a later analysis dropped approximately 590 nucleotide sequences that were highly shared and had low generation probability. A later analysis calculated a clonal expansion index for each public chain from normalized within-repertoire ranks of inferred template counts. Generation probabilities in a later analysis came from a VDJ recombination model fitted to out-of-frame rearrangements, and those results were checked against IGoR. A later analysis scored TCR-TCR, TCR-HLA and TCR-CMV co-occurrence with hypergeometric tests, applying a repertoire-size bias correction to TCR pairs. False discovery rates were estimated in a later analysis by permuting HLA or CMV assignments 20 times. In a later analysis, co-occurring TCRs were grouped using DBSCAN, with TCRdist sequence similarity added in when clustering inside HLA-allele-positive subsets. Repertoires with fewer than 30,000 or more than 120,000 public chains were left out of co-occurrence clustering, as were four to six repertoires with anomalous nucleotide sharing. TCRdb took over this immuneACCESS table, retaining in-frame rearrangements with V and J assigned. Such tables are incomplete; in checked studies, under half of the missing clones stem from an unresolved V gene, and the remainder is unexplained. V and J calls and clone size are copied from that table; D and trimming were computed from the DNA. The sample records 90,000 to 130,000 clones, around 86% of which are singletons. The ten largest clones represent more than 1.5% of the sample.

Worth noting for this clone: Its antigen is unknown. No base qualities exist here, and no much larger clone lies one base off it.

The CDR3 measures 14 amino acids from cysteine to phenylalanine. The kept DNA is CDR3 alone, 42 bases in frame from the first base. Clipping removes 6 bases from V and 2 bases from J, with 8 as the unmatched junction base count. Reading the germline V gene gives CDR1 SQVTM and CDR2 ANQGSEA. The receptor comes from a man aged 35-49 years in good health and CMV-seronegative. The V gene is TRBV29-1 and the J gene is TRBJ1-1; the central 8 bases match TRBD1. Sample: PBMCs. In nucleotide form, the sequence is TGCAGCGTGGAATCGACAGGGGTCAACACTGAAGCTTTCTTT. It translates to CSVESTGVNTEAFF.